This T cell receptor (beta chain) was sequenced in a study of OX40 agonist ivuxolimab in advanced cancers. Study-wide findings and caveats: Some patients who did not respond also had low normalized T-cell clonal expansion. Within 6 weeks, CD4+ and CD8+ blood T cells expanded clonally at 0.1 to 3.0 mg/kg. In CD8+ T cells, expanded clones were on average more numerous than in CD4+.

On this clone: Its cognate antigen is unknown.

If patients had autoimmune disease history or systemic immunosuppression, they were excluded. Trimming removed 3 bases from V and 0 bases from J, with 11 bases in between. The CDR3 extends over 15 amino acids. Germline V gene data show CDR1 as SGHRS and CDR2 as YFSETQ. Produced via immunoSEQ multiplex PCR; TCRdb's table is partial and in-frame only. The sample comprises some 73,000 clones, about 86% of which are singletons, and approximately 8% rests with the top ten. The V and J genes are TRBV5-1 and TRBJ2-3; possibly TRBD1 for D (7 bases). This receptor was obtained from an adult with an advanced solid tumor such as melanoma, head and neck, liver or kidney cancer. This material consisted of CD4+ or CD8+ T cells sorted from blood, taken in a trial of the OX40 agonist ivuxolimab. The CDR3 DNA is TGCGCCAGCAGCTCGACAGGGACTAGCACAGATACGCAGTATTTT. Its translation: CASSSTGTSTDTQYF.